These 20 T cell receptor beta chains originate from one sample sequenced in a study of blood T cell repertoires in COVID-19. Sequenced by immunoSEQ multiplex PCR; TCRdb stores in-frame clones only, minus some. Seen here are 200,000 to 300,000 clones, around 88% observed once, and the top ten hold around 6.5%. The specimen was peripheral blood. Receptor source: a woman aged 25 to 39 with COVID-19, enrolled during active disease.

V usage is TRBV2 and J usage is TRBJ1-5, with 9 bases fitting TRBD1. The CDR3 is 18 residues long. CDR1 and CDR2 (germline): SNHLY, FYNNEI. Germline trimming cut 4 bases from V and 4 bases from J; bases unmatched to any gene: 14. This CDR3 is CASSVLRGQGNRNQPQHF. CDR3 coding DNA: TGTGCCAGCAGTGTCCTGCGGGGACAGGGTAATAGGAATCAGCCCCAGCATTTT.

CDR3 bases: TGTGCCAGTAGTATGGTAGCGGAGCTAGGGGAGACCCAGTACTTC. This codes for CASSMVAELGETQYF. This chain connects TRBV19 to TRBJ2-5, with a weak D call TRBD2 (6 bases). The CDR3 runs 15 residues. The germline V gene encodes CDR1 LNHDA and CDR2 SQIVND (reference sequence). With 3 bases removed from V and 5 bases from J, the gap between germline ends came to 16 bases.

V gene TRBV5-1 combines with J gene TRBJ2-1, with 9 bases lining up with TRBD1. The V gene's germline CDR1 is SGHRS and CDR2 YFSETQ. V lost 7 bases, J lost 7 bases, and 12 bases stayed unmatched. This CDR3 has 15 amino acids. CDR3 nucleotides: TGCGCCAGCGGAACCCAGGGACAGGGAGGGAATGAGCAGTTCTTC. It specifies CASGTQGQGGNEQFF.

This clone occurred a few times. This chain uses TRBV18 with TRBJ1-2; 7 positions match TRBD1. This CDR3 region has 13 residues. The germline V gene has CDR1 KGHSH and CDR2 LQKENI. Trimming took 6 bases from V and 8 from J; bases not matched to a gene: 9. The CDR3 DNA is TGTGCCAGCTCTCAGGACCTGGGACAGGGCTACACCTTC. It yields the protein CASSQDLGQGYTF.

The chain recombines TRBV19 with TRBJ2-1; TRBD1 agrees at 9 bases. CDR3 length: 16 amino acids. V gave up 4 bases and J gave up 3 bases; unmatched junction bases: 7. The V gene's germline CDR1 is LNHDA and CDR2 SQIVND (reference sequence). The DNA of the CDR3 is TGTGCCAGTAGTAGCAAGTGGGACAGGGACTACAATGAGCAGTTCTTC. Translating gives CASSSKWDRDYNEQFF.

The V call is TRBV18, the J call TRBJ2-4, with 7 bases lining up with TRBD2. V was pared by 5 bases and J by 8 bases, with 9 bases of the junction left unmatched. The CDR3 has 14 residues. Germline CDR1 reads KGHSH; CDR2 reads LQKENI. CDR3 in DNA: TGTGCCAGCTCATCCGGCGGGGGTGGCGACATTCAGTACTTC. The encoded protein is CASSSGGGGDIQYF.

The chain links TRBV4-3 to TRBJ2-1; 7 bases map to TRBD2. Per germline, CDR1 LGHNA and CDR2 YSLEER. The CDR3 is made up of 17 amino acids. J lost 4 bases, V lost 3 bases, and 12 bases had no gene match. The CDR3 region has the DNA TGCGCCAGCAGCCAGGGTGAGGCAGCGGGGAGATACAATGAGCAGTTCTTC. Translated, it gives CASSQGEAAGRYNEQFF.

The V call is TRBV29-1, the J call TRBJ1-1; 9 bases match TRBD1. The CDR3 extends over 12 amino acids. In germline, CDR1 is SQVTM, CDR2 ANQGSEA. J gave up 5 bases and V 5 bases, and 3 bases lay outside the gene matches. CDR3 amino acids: CSVRTGETEAFF. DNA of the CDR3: TGCAGCGTTAGGACAGGGGAGACTGAAGCTTTCTTT.

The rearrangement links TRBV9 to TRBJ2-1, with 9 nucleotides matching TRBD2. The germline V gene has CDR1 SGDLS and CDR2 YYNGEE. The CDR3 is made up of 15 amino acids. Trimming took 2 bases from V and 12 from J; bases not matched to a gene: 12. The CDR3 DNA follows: TGTGCCAGCAGCGTCGGACAGTTAGCGGGAGCGGCGCAGTTCTTC. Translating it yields CASSVGQLAGAAQFF.

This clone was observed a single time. The CDR3, as DNA: TGTGCCAGCAGCCCACCCTACAACAGGGGGGACACTGAAGCTTTCTTT. Translated: CASSPPYNRGDTEAFF. The chain employs TRBV9 and TRBJ1-1; the match to TRBD1 covers 8 bases. V lost 4 bases, J lost 3 bases, and 11 bases stayed unmatched. Germline loops: CDR1 SGDLS, CDR2 YYNGEE. The CDR3 runs 16 residues.

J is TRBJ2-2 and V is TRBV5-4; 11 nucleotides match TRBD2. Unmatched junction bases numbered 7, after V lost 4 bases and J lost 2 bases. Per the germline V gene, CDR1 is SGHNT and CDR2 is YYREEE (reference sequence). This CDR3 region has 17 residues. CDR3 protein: CASSPTSGDLNTGELFF. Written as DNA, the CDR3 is TGTGCCAGCAGCCCGACTAGCGGGGACCTCAACACCGGGGAGCTGTTTTTT. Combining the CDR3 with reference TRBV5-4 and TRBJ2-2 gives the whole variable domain ETGVTQSPTHLIKTRGQQVTLRCSSQSGHNTVSWYQQALGQGPQFIFQYYREEENGRGNFPPRFSGLQFPNYSSELNVNALELDDSALYLCASSPTSGDLNTGELFFGEGSRLTVL.

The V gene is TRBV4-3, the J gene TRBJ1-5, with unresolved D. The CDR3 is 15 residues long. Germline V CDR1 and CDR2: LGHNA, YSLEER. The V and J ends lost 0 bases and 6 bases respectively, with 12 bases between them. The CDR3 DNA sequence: TGCGCCAGCAGCCAAGATATGAGGGTGGGTCAGCCCCAGCATTTT. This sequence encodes CASSQDMRVGQPQHF.

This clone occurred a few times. CDR3 amino acids: CASSQGWAEETQYF. The DNA of the CDR3 is TGTGCCAGCAGCCAAGGGTGGGCTGAAGAGACCCAGTACTTC. This chain uses TRBV3-1 (or the pseudogene TRBV3-2) with TRBJ2-5; D uncertain. CDR3 size: 14 residues. The V end lost 1 base, the J end lost 3 bases, and 9 bases lay between the germline ends. Germline assignment: CDR1 LGHDT and CDR2 YNNKEL (reference sequence).

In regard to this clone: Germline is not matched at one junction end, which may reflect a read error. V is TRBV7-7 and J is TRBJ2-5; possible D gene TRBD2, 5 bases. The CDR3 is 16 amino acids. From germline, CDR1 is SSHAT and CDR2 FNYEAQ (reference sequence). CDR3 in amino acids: CASSLLGSGVQETQYF. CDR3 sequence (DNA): TGTGCTAGCAGCTTACTGGGGAGTGGGGTCCAAGAGACCCAGTACTTC.

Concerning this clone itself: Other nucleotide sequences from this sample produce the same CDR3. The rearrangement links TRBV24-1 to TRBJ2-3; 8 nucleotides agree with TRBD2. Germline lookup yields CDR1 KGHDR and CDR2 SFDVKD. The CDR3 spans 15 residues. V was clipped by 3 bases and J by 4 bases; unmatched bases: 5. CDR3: CATSDPSGLSDTQYF. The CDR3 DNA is TGTGCCACCAGTGATCCTAGCGGGCTATCAGATACGCAGTATTTT.

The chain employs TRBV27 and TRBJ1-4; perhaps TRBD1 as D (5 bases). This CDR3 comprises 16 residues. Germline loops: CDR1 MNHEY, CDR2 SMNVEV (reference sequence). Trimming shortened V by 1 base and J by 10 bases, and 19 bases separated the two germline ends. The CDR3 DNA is TGTGCCAGCAGTTTATATCCAGCGTTAAATAGGGGAAAACTGTTTTTT. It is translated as CASSLYPALNRGKLFF.

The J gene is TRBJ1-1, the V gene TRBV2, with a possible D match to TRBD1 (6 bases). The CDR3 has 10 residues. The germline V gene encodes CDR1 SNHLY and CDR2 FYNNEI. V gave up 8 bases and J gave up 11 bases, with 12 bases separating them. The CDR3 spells CASLDRWAFF. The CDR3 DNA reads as TGTGCCAGCTTGGACAGATGGGCTTTCTTT.

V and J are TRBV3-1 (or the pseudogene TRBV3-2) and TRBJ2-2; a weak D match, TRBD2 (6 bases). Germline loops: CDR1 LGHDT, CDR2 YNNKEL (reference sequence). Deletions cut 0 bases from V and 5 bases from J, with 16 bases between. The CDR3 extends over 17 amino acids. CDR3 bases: TGTGCCAGCAGCCAAGAAGGTTACGGGGGTCGAACCGGGGAGCTGTTTTTT. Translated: CASSQEGYGGRTGELFF.

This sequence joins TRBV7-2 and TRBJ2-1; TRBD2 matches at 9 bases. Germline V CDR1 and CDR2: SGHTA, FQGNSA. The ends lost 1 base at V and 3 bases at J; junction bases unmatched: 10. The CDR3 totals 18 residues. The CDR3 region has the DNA TGTGCCAGCAGCTTAGGATGGCGGGGGGGCCTCATCTACAATGAGCAGTTCTTC. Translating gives CASSLGWRGGLIYNEQFF. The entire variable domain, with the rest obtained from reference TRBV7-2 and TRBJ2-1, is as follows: GAGVSQSPSNKVTEKGKDVELRCDPISGHTALYWYRQSLGQGLEFLIYFQGNSAPDKSGLPSDRFSAERTGGSVSTLTIQRTQQEDSAVYLCASSLGWRGGLIYNEQFFGPGTRLTVL.

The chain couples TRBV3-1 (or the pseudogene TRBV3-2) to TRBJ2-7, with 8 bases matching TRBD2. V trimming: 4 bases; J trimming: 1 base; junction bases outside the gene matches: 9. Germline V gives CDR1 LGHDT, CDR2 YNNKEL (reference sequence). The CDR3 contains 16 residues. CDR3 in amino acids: CASSPTGTRLSYEQYF. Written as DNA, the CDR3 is TGTGCCAGCAGCCCGACCGGGACTAGACTATCCTACGAGCAGTACTTC.